The table lists the clone carrying this T cell receptor (beta chain) with a few counts. This sample stems from a study of control samples from healthy donors and cancer patients. Germline V gene sequence: CDR1 SGHNT, CDR2 YENEEA. J was trimmed by 5 bases and V by 5 bases; bases with no gene match: 8. This CDR3 contains 15 residues. TCRdb's copy holds only in-frame clones and misses some; the assay was immunoSEQ multiplex PCR. This table has 90,000 to 140,000 clones, 83% appearing once. The chain combines TRBV11-3 with TRBJ2-2, with 7 bases identical to TRBD2. Sequencing was performed on blood. This receptor was identified in a woman between 45 and 60 years old in good health. The CDR3 protein is CASSHARTSTGELFF. The CDR3 DNA reads as TGTGCCAGCAGCCACGCCCGGACTAGTACCGGGGAGCTGTTTTTT.